This is a list of T cell receptor beta chains from one sample in a study of cytomegalovirus exposure and HLA in healthy donors. Some clones are missing from TCRdb's copy, which holds only in-frame ones; the method was immunoSEQ multiplex PCR. The sample contains around 170,000 clones, roughly 76% of which appear only once. Material: PBMCs. Every receptor here comes from a man in his forties or fifties in good health and CMV-seropositive. The conserved cysteine and the conserved F or W are not part of the CDR3 here.

v_gene,CDR3aa
TRBV4-2,ASSQSDRDTGELF
TRBV19,ASSIREGVYGYT
TRBV4-1,ASSQEQVGYEQY
TRBV27,ASAGFGDTDTQY
TRBV23-1,ASKDSGHRANTGELF
TRBV5-1,ASSEGQPTNEKLF
TRBV30,AWSEGGSDTQY
TRBV30,AWSIEAGARGELF
TRBV19,ASSTPTGLHEQY
TRBV7-2,ASSLGGGQETQY